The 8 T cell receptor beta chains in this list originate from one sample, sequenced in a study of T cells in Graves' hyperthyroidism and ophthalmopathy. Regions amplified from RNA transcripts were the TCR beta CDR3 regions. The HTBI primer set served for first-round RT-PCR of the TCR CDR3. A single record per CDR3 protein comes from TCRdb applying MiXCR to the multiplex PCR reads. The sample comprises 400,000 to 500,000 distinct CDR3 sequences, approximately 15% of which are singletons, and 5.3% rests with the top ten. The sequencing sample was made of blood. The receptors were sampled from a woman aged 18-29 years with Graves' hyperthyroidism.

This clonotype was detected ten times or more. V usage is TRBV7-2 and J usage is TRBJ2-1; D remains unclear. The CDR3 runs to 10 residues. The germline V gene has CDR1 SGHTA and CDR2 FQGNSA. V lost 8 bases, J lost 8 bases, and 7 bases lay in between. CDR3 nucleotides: TGTGCCAGCGGCCAGGATGAGCAGTTCTTC. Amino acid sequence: CASGQDEQFF.

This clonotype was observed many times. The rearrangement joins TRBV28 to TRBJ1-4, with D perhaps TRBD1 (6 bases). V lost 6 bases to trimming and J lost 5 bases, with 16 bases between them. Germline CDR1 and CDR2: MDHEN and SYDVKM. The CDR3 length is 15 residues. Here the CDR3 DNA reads TGTGCCAGCAGCTCGGGGGGGGCGAGGAATGAAAAACTGTTTTTT. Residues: CASSSGGARNEKLFF.

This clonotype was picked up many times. CDR3 in amino acids: CASSLGVAEQYF. As DNA, the CDR3 is TGTGCCAGCAGCTTAGGGGTTGCCGAGCAGTACTTC. The chain links TRBV7-8 to TRBJ2-7; no reliable D call. The V gene's germline CDR1 is SGHVS and CDR2 FQNEAQ. The CDR3 spans 12 residues. The V gene lost 1 base and the J gene lost 6 bases, with 7 bases spanning the gap.

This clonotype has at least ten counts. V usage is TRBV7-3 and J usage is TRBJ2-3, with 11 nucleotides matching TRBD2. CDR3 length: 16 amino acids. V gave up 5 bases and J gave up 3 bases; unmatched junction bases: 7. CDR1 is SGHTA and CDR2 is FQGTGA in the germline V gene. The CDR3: CASSPVAGGPTDTQYF. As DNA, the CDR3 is TGTGCCAGCAGCCCAGTAGCGGGAGGGCCGACAGATACGCAGTATTTT.

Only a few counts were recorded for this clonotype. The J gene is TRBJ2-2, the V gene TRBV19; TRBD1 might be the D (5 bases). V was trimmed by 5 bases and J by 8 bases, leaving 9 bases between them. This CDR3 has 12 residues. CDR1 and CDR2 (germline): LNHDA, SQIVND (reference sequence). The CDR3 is CASSFRTGELFF. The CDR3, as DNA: TGTGCCAGTAGTTTCCGGACAGGGGAGCTGTTTTTT.

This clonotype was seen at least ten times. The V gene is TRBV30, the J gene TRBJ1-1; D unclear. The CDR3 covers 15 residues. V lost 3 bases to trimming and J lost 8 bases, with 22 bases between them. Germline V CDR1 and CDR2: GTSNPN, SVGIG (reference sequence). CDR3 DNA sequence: TGTGCCTGGAGCCCGGAGGGCACCTTCTTCACCGAAGCTTTCTTT. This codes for CAWSPEGTFFTEAFF.

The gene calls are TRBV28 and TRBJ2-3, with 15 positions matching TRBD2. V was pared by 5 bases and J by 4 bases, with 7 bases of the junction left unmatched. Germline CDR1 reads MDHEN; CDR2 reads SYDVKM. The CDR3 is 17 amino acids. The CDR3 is CASSPRGLAGGSDTQYF. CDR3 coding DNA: TGTGCCAGCAGTCCCCGGGGACTAGCGGGAGGCTCAGATACGCAGTATTTT.

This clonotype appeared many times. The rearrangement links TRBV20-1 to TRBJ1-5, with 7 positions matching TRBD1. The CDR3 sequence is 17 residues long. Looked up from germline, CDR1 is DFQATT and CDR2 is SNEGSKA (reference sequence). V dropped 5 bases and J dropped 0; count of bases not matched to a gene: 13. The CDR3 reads CSAFDGTDTYSNQPQHF. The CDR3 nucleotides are TGCAGTGCTTTTGACGGGACAGACACTTATAGCAATCAGCCCCAGCATTTT.